Listed below are T cell receptor beta chains from one sample, sequenced in a study of Graves' ophthalmopathy and Graves' hyperthyroidism. TCRdb reprocessed the multiplex PCR reads via MiXCR and lists one record per CDR3 protein. This table has about 740,000 distinct CDR3 sequences, roughly 41% appearing once. The sample was peripheral blood. The receptors originated from an adult man with Graves' ophthalmopathy. The CDR3 runs from the conserved cysteine through the conserved F or W. D genes are given only for firm matches. Rows may omit the clone size; those that give it use once, few, many or a size class.

abundance,j_gene,d_gene,v_gene,CDR3aa,CDR3nt
many,TRBJ1-3,NA,TRBV14,CASSRRGPSSGNTIYF,TGTGCCAGCAGCCGACGGGGGCCATCCTCTGGAAACACCATATATTTT
few,TRBJ2-2,TRBD1,TRBV25-1,CATKRQGHTGELFF,TGTGCCACCAAACGACAGGGGCACACCGGGGAGCTGTTTTTT
many,TRBJ1-6,NA,TRBV7-9,CASSPLSGNSPLHF,TGTGCCAGCAGCCCACTATCGGGGAATTCACCCCTCCACTTT
many,TRBJ2-5,TRBD2,TRBV7-9,CASSPRPTSGETQYF,TGTGCCAGCAGCCCGAGACCTACTAGCGGGGAGACCCAGTACTTC
many,TRBJ1-5,NA,TRBV29-1,CSVGSGFNQPQHF,TGCAGCGTTGGGTCGGGGTTTAATCAGCCCCAGCATTTT
NA,TRBJ2-7,NA,TRBV5-1,CASSLVVGVYEQYF,TGCGCCAGCAGCTTGGTGGTAGGGGTCTACGAGCAGTACTTC
many,TRBJ1-1,NA,TRBV15,CATSTNVGNTEAFF,TGTGCCACCAGCACGAACGTGGGGAACACTGAAGCTTTCTTT
NA,TRBJ2-5,NA,TRBV10-2,CASRTGLLETQYF,TGTGCCAGCAGAACGGGGCTTTTGGAGACCCAGTACTTC
NA,TRBJ2-2,TRBD2,TRBV7-9,CASSSTPGLAGSGELFF,TGTGCCAGCAGCTCGACCCCGGGACTAGCGGGTTCCGGGGAGCTGTTTTTT
NA,TRBJ2-5,NA,TRBV24-1,CATSDLGANKRETQYF,TGTGCCACCAGTGATTTGGGGGCAAATAAGAGAGAGACCCAGTACTTC
NA,TRBJ1-5,TRBD1,TRBV25-1,CASSLAAQGDQPQHF,TGTGCCAGCAGTTTGGCAGCACAGGGGGATCAGCCCCAGCATTTT
once,TRBJ1-2,TRBD1,TRBV19,CASSDDRDDGYTF,TGTGCCAGTAGCGATGACAGGGATGATGGCTACACCTTC
NA,TRBJ2-2,TRBD1,TRBV10-3,CAISLSDRGRGGELFF,TGTGCCATCAGTCTCTCGGACAGGGGGCGCGGCGGGGAGCTGTTTTTT
many,TRBJ1-6,NA,TRBV20-1,CSAREVYRTRSSPLHF,TGCAGTGCTAGAGAGGTTTATCGGACGAGGAGTTCACCCCTCCACTTT
many,TRBJ2-5,TRBD2,TRBV13,CASTRAAGVETQYF,TGTGCCAGCACCCGGGCAGCGGGAGTAGAGACCCAGTACTTC
many,TRBJ1-2,NA,TRBV15,CATSTPGTGYGYTF,TGTGCCACCAGCACACCCGGGACGGGCTATGGCTACACCTTC
NA,TRBJ1-5,NA,TRBV10-3,CAISATGGGNQPQHF,TGTGCCATCAGCGCCACCGGAGGGGGCAATCAGCCCCAGCATTTT
few,TRBJ1-1,NA,TRBV12-3/TRBV12-4,CASSWGVTEAFF,TGTGCCAGCAGTTGGGGGGTCACTGAAGCTTTCTTT
NA,TRBJ2-2,NA,TRBV29-1,CSVEVLASGELFF,TGCAGCGTTGAAGTCCTTGCTAGCGGGGAGCTGTTTTTT
NA,TRBJ2-3,NA,TRBV25-1,CASSRTGVGTQYF,TGTGCCAGCAGCCGCACGGGGGTCGGGACGCAGTATTTT
NA,TRBJ2-6,NA,TRBV6-5,CASSYSEGANVLTF,TGTGCCAGCAGTTACTCCGAGGGGGCCAACGTCCTGACTTTC
NA,TRBJ2-5,TRBD1,TRBV29-1,CSAMGQGVGQPQYF,TGCAGCGCTATGGGACAGGGAGTCGGTCAGCCCCAGTACTTC
NA,TRBJ2-5,NA,TRBV20-1,CSARPPVGVRLEETQYF,TGCAGTGCTAGGCCCCCTGTGGGAGTAAGATTAGAAGAGACCCAGTACTTC
NA,TRBJ2-2,NA,TRBV14,CASSQLDRNTGELFF,TGTGCCAGCAGCCAATTAGACAGGAACACCGGGGAGCTGTTTTTT
NA,TRBJ2-3,NA,TRBV2,CASGRTASTDTQYF,TGTGCCAGCGGGAGGACAGCTAGCACAGATACGCAGTATTTT
NA,TRBJ1-1,NA,TRBV14,CASSPNTGTEAFF,TGTGCCAGCAGCCCAAACACGGGCACTGAAGCTTTCTTT
NA,TRBJ2-7,NA,TRBV12-3/TRBV12-4,CASSSIGRGEQYF,TGTGCCAGCAGTTCGATAGGGCGAGGTGAGCAGTACTTC
NA,TRBJ2-5,NA,TRBV10-3,CASIKSDGQETQYF,TGTGCCAGCATCAAAAGTGACGGTCAAGAGACCCAGTACTTC
NA,TRBJ1-6,NA,TRBV5-1,CASSPSNPNSPLHF,TGCGCCAGCAGCCCGTCAAACCCGAATTCACCCCTCCACTTT
few,TRBJ1-4,NA,TRBV7-8,CASSEALVVKLFF,TGTGCCAGCAGTGAAGCGCTAGTTGTAAAACTGTTTTTT
many,TRBJ1-6,NA,TRBV9,CASSETGGLSPLHF,TGTGCCAGCAGCGAAACGGGGGGTCTGTCACCCCTCCACTTT
few,TRBJ1-4,NA,TRBV5-1,CASSETSSREKLFF,TGCGCCAGCAGCGAGACCTCTTCCCGTGAAAAACTGTTTTTT
many,TRBJ1-2,NA,TRBV7-9,CASSLVTDGYTF,TGTGCCAGCAGCTTGGTGACAGATGGCTACACCTTC
NA,TRBJ1-1,NA,TRBV10-3,CAISNLAGVAFF,TGTGCCATCAGTAACCTAGCGGGTGTAGCTTTCTTT
few,TRBJ1-2,NA,TRBV9,CASSPWTEISYGYTF,TGTGCCAGCAGCCCTTGGACGGAAATATCCTATGGCTACACCTTC
NA,TRBJ2-6,TRBD2,TRBV20-1,CSARTSGSTSGANVLTF,TGCAGTGCTAGGACTAGCGGGAGTACCTCTGGGGCCAACGTCCTGACTTTC
NA,TRBJ2-2,TRBD1,TRBV6-9,CASSFESWTGRWTGELFF,TGTGCCAGCAGCTTCGAAAGTTGGACAGGGAGGTGGACCGGGGAGCTGTTTTTT
many,TRBJ2-5,NA,TRBV5-5,CASSLIRDLGETQYF,TGTGCCAGCAGCTTGATTCGGGATCTGGGAGAGACCCAGTACTTC
NA,TRBJ2-7,TRBD2,TRBV16,CASSLGTSVSYEQYF,TGTGCCAGCAGCCTAGGGACTAGCGTCTCCTACGAGCAGTACTTC
NA,TRBJ2-2,NA,TRBV6-1,CASRETRNTGELFF,TGTGCCAGCAGGGAGACTCGTAACACCGGGGAGCTGTTTTTT
many,TRBJ1-3,NA,TRBV15,CATSRDPGTGNTIYF,TGTGCCACCAGCAGAGATCCGGGGACTGGAAACACCATATATTTT
NA,TRBJ2-7,NA,TRBV20-1,CSAKTGRGDYEQYF,TGCAGTGCTAAGACAGGGCGGGGAGACTACGAGCAGTACTTC
many,TRBJ1-5,NA,TRBV2,CASTLIQGPQPQHF,TGTGCCAGCACCCTCATACAGGGCCCCCAGCCCCAGCATTTT
NA,TRBJ2-7,TRBD1,TRBV15,CATSGVGGTGGDNEQYF,TGTGCCACCAGCGGGGTAGGGGGAACAGGGGGTGACAACGAGCAGTACTTC
NA,TRBJ2-2,NA,TRBV25-1,CASRKGDNTGELFF,TGTGCCAGCAGAAAGGGGGACAACACCGGGGAGCTGTTTTTT
NA,TRBJ2-2,NA,TRBV10-1,CASPGLGTGELFF,TGCGCCAGCCCGGGACTTGGCACCGGGGAGCTGTTTTTT
once,TRBJ2-5,NA,TRBV7-3,CARDARGETQYF,TGTGCTAGAGATGCCCGGGGGGAGACCCAGTACTTC
NA,TRBJ2-7,TRBD1,TRBV25-1,CARTGTGAYEQYF,TGTGCGCGTACCGGGACAGGGGCCTACGAGCAGTACTTC